This passage covers 8 T cell receptor beta chains from one sample sequenced in a study of cytomegalovirus exposure and HLA in healthy donors. Here immunoSEQ multiplex PCR was the method, and the copy in TCRdb shows in-frame clones only, minus some. The sample yields some 170,000 clones, about 82% seen once. The sequenced sample consisted of PBMCs. These receptors all stem from a young man in good health and CMV-seropositive.

The V call is TRBV7-6, the J call TRBJ2-7; D ambiguous. CDR1 is SGHVS and CDR2 is FNYEAQ in the germline V gene. The CDR3 is made up of 13 amino acids. Trimming took 1 base from V and 5 from J, leaving 9 bases between them. Here the CDR3 reads CASSLGVGNEQYF. The CDR3 DNA is TGTGCCAGCAGCTTAGGAGTCGGTAACGAGCAGTACTTC.

This chain connects TRBV7-9 to TRBJ1-2, with D possibly matching TRBD1 (5 bases). Germline V gives CDR1 SEHNR, CDR2 FQNEAQ (reference sequence). CDR3 length: 16 residues. V dropped 1 base and J dropped 6 bases, with 18 bases sitting between them. The CDR3 bases are TGTGCCAGCAGCTTAGTGCGGGGGACGAGGATCGATGGCTACACCTTC. As protein: CASSLVRGTRIDGYTF. Full variable domain (missing parts from reference TRBV7-9 and TRBJ1-2): DTGVSQNPRHKITKRGQNVTFRCDPISEHNRLYWYRQTLGQGPEFLTYFQNEAQLEKSRLLSDRFSAERPKGSFSTLEIQRTEQGDSAMYLCASSLVRGTRIDGYTFGSGTRLTVV.

This chain links TRBV6-1 with TRBJ1-1; 8 bases line up with TRBD1. Losses at the gene ends were 2 bases for V and 11 bases for J; bases not matched to a gene: 4. CDR3 length equals 12 residues. Germline CDR1 MNHNS, CDR2 SASEGT. The CDR3 region is CASSERTGSAFF. DNA of the CDR3: TGTGCCAGCAGTGAAAGGACAGGGAGTGCTTTCTTT.

The chain employs TRBV7-9 and TRBJ1-1, with 9 bases that match TRBD1. This CDR3 comprises 18 residues. Per the germline V gene, CDR1 is SEHNR and CDR2 is FQNEAQ (reference sequence). The V gene end was trimmed by 1 base and the J gene end by 4 bases; junction bases not matched to a gene: 13. The CDR3: CASSLETTGGHLGTEAFF. As DNA, the CDR3 is TGTGCCAGCAGCTTAGAAACCACAGGGGGCCACTTGGGCACTGAAGCTTTCTTT.

The chain recombines TRBV9 with TRBJ2-7, with D unclear. Trimming stripped 4 bases from V and 6 bases from J, with 11 bases between. The CDR3 runs to 12 residues. CDR1 and CDR2 (germline): SGDLS, YYNGEE. The CDR3 sequence is CASSPSETEQYF. The CDR3 region has the DNA TGTGCCAGCAGCCCTTCGGAGACCGAGCAGTACTTC. The full variable domain, rest sourced from reference TRBV9 and TRBJ2-7, is DSGVTQTPKHLITATGQRVTLRCSPRSGDLSVYWYQQSLDQGLQFLIQYYNGEERAKGNILERFSAQQFPDLHSELNLSSLELGDSALYFCASSPSETEQYFGPGTRLTVT.

V gene TRBV5-1 combines with J gene TRBJ1-3; 9 bases line up with TRBD1. The CDR3 extends over 16 amino acids. From germline, CDR1 is SGHRS and CDR2 YFSETQ. Unmatched junction bases numbered 4, after V lost 0 bases and J lost 3 bases. In DNA form, the CDR3 reads TGCGCCAGCAGCTTGGTTCAGGGACAGGGTGGAAACACCATATATTTT. As protein: CASSLVQGQGGNTIYF.

The CDR3 region has the DNA TGTGCCAGCATCTCAACCAACGGAGAGCCCCAGCATTTT. Protein sequence: CASISTNGEPQHF. The chain has TRBV2 and TRBJ1-5; D gene ambiguous. Germline assignment: CDR1 SNHLY and CDR2 FYNNEI. CDR3 length: 13 residues. V was shortened by 7 bases and J by 8 bases, with 15 bases between the two germline ends.

The chain couples TRBV27 to TRBJ2-5; the D gene is possibly TRBD1 (5 bases). CDR1 and CDR2 (germline): MNHEY, SMNVEV (reference sequence). This CDR3 has 12 residues. Trimming took off 5 bases at V and 7 bases at J, with 11 bases between the two ends. The CDR3 region has the DNA TGTGCCAGCAGTCTCGGGCAGGGGACCCAGTACTTC. Translating gives CASSLGQGTQYF.